Following are 30 T cell receptor beta chains from one sample sequenced in a study of CD8 T cells in ankylosing spondylitis. In TCRdb, the 5' RACE reads were re-called with MiXCR into one record per CDR3 protein. The sample holds 150,000 to 200,000 distinct CDR3 sequences, roughly 18% seen once. What was sequenced was blood, either unsorted or a sorted T cell fraction (not recorded which). The origin of the receptors is a male donor aged 10-29 years with ankylosing spondylitis or in good health (not recorded which).

This clonotype was seen at least ten times. V and J are TRBV10-3 and TRBJ1-5; no definite D call. This CDR3 comprises 15 residues. Trimming stripped 1 base from V and 1 base from J, with 8 bases between. Germline lookup yields CDR1 ENHRY and CDR2 SYGVKD. The CDR3 DNA follows: TGTGCCATCAGTGAGTTTGGGAGAAGCAATCAGCCCCAGCATTTT. This translates into CAISEFGRSNQPQHF.

This chain connects TRBV7-6 to TRBJ2-7; D is unresolved. CDR1 and CDR2 from the germline V gene are SGHVS and FNYEAQ. The CDR3 covers 14 residues. Deletions cut 3 bases from V and 2 bases from J, with 11 bases between. The CDR3 nucleotides are TGTGCCAGCAGCTTTAACACCATACCCTACGAGCAGTACGTC. Translated, it gives CASSFNTIPYEQYV.

This clonotype appeared many times. The rearrangement uses TRBV15 and TRBJ2-5, with D uncertain. The CDR3 extends over 14 amino acids. Germline CDR1 is LNHNV and CDR2 is YYDKDF (reference sequence). Trimming removed 0 bases from V and 3 bases from J, with 8 bases in between. Written as DNA, the CDR3 is TGTGCCACCAGCAGAGATCTCGGAAAAGAGACCCAGTACTTC. This codes for CATSRDLGKETQYF.

This clonotype was picked up many times. This chain uses TRBV2 with TRBJ2-1; 11 bases match TRBD2. This CDR3 has 15 residues. The germline V gene has CDR1 SNHLY and CDR2 FYNNEI. V lost 6 bases and J lost 4; bases outside the gene matches: 5. The chain's CDR3 is CASRSGTSGYNEQFF. The CDR3 DNA follows: TGTGCCAGCAGGTCCGGGACTAGCGGTTACAATGAGCAGTTCTTC.

This clonotype was seen at least ten times. The V and J genes are TRBV20-1 and TRBJ1-5; possibly TRBD1 for D (5 bases). The CDR3 extends over 12 amino acids. Looked up from germline, CDR1 is DFQATT and CDR2 is SNEGSKA (reference sequence). The germline V and J ends were trimmed by 1 base and 11 bases, with 12 bases remaining between them. CDR3 sequence (DNA): TGCAGTGCTAGAGGCCCTTTGACAGCCCAGCATTTT. This encodes CSARGPLTAQHF.

This clonotype came up many times. The chain couples TRBV5-1 to TRBJ2-1; the match to TRBD1 covers 9 bases. V gave up 7 bases and J gave up 4 bases; unmatched junction bases: 6. This CDR3 comprises 14 residues. In germline, CDR1 is SGHRS, CDR2 YFSETQ. The CDR3 region has the DNA TGCGCCAGCGGGCCACAGGGGGCGTACAATGAGCAGTTCTTC. Encoded protein: CASGPQGAYNEQFF.

This clonotype appeared many times. The chain links TRBV12-3 or TRBV12-4 to TRBJ2-5; no reliable D call. The CDR3 is made up of 12 amino acids. V lost 6 bases and J lost 1, with 6 bases in between. The CDR3 sequence: CASSRSQETQYF. CDR3 in DNA: TGTGCCAGCAGCCGCTCCCAAGAGACCCAGTACTTC.

This clonotype was observed at least ten times. The V gene is TRBV5-1, the J gene TRBJ1-1; TRBD1 might be the D (5 bases). V lost 0 bases and J 5 bases, leaving 8 bases between the germline ends. Per germline, CDR1 SGHRS and CDR2 YFSETQ. The CDR3 sequence is 13 residues long. CDR3 in amino acids: CASSLVRATEAFF. The CDR3 region has the DNA TGCGCCAGCAGCTTGGTCAGGGCGACTGAAGCTTTCTTT.

V usage is TRBV6-6 and J usage is TRBJ2-1, with D possibly called TRBD1 or TRBD2 (6 bases each). V was pared by 6 bases and J by 7 bases, with 13 bases between. Germline CDR1 MNHNY, CDR2 SVGAGI (reference sequence). There are 13 residues in the CDR3. The CDR3 sequence: CASSDGGPNEQFF. As DNA, the CDR3 is TGTGCCAGCAGCGATGGGGGGCCTAATGAGCAGTTCTTC.

This chain joins TRBV7-6 and TRBJ2-5; 12 bases fit TRBD2. Per germline, CDR1 SGHVS and CDR2 FNYEAQ. After removal of 5 bases from V and 5 bases from J, the junction contained 6 bases not matched to a gene. The CDR3 is 15 residues long. CDR3 sequence reads: CASSRTSGEGETQYF. CDR3 DNA sequence: TGTGCCAGCAGCCGGACTAGCGGGGAAGGGGAGACCCAGTACTTC.

This clonotype was picked up many times. This rearrangement joins TRBV18 to TRBJ1-1; perhaps TRBD1 as D (5 bases). The CDR3 is made up of 16 amino acids. Trimming removed 2 bases at V and 5 bases at J, with 18 bases between. The germline V gene has CDR1 KGHSH and CDR2 LQKENI. This chain's CDR3 is CASSPTLEGIRTEAFF. In DNA form, the CDR3 reads TGTGCCAGCTCACCAACGCTGGAGGGGATACGTACTGAAGCTTTCTTT.

The CDR3 region is CASSQDRRDEQFF. Written as DNA, the CDR3 is TGTGCCAGCAGCCAAGATCGAAGGGATGAGCAGTTCTTC. The chain employs TRBV3-1 and TRBJ2-1; D unresolved. V lost 0 bases and J lost 8, with 8 bases in between. This CDR3 comprises 13 residues. Germline-derived CDR1 and CDR2 are LGHDT and YNNKEL (reference sequence).

V and J are TRBV7-2 and TRBJ2-2; 11 positions agree with TRBD2. This CDR3 has 17 residues. V lost 3 bases and J lost 3; bases outside the gene matches: 6. Germline assignment: CDR1 SGHTA and CDR2 FQGNSA. The CDR3 region is CASSFSSGRPDTGELFF. The CDR3 region has the DNA TGTGCCAGCAGCTTTTCTAGCGGGAGGCCCGACACCGGGGAGCTGTTTTTT. Full variable domain (outside the CDR3, taken from reference TRBV7-2 and TRBJ2-2): GAGVSQSPSNKVTEKGKDVELRCDPISGHTALYWYRQSLGQGLEFLIYFQGNSAPDKSGLPSDRFSAERTGGSVSTLTIQRTQQEDSAVYLCASSFSSGRPDTGELFFGEGSRLTVL.

The V gene is TRBV24-1, the J gene TRBJ2-7; possibly TRBD2 for D (6 bases). The CDR3 sequence is 13 residues long. Looked up from germline, CDR1 is KGHDR and CDR2 is SFDVKD. The V end lost 9 bases, the J end lost 0 bases, and 11 bases lay between the germline ends. CDR3 region: CATARDSSYEQYF. For the CDR3, the DNA is TGTGCCACCGCCCGGGACTCCTCCTACGAGCAGTACTTC.

This clonotype has ten or more counts. V and J are TRBV12-3 or TRBV12-4 and TRBJ1-2; D remains unclear. Trimming removed 1 base from V and 0 bases from J, with 6 bases in between. The CDR3 is made up of 14 amino acids. This chain's CDR3 is CASSLGWANYGYTF. The DNA for the CDR3 is TGTGCCAGCAGTTTAGGGTGGGCTAACTATGGCTACACCTTC.

The rearrangement joins TRBV29-1 to TRBJ2-7; the D gene is possibly TRBD2 (6 bases). CDR1 and CDR2 (germline): SQVTM, ANQGSEA. Trimming removed 1 base at V and 6 bases at J, with 22 bases between. CDR3 length: 16 amino acids. The CDR3 DNA reads TGCAGCGTTGAAGGATTGGGACTCAGGGCCTCAGTCGAGCAGTACTTC. Amino acids: CSVEGLGLRASVEQYF.

Regarding this clonotype: Being one base from a much bigger clone, this may be a read error. Because it lacks the conserved phenylalanine or tryptophan at the end, this CDR3 is likely a read error. The chain links TRBV3-1 to TRBJ2-2; a possible D gene is TRBD2 (6 bases). With 7 bases removed from V and 0 bases from J, the gap between germline ends came to 15 bases. The germline CDR1 and CDR2 sequences are LGHDT and YNNKEL (reference sequence). This CDR3 comprises 16 residues. The CDR3 spells CASNAGASANTGELFL. In nucleotides, the CDR3 is TGTGCCAGCAACGCAGGAGCTAGCGCGAACACCGGGGAGCTGTTTTTG.

This clonotype was counted at least ten times. The chain recombines TRBV9 with TRBJ1-5; tentative D call: TRBD1 (5 bases). The V and J ends lost 0 bases and 3 bases respectively, with 10 bases between them. The length of the CDR3 is 15 residues. Germline V gene sequence: CDR1 SGDLS, CDR2 YYNGEE. CDR3 sequence (DNA): TGTGCCAGCAGCGTAGGAGGGACGGACAATCAGCCCCAGCATTTT. The encoded protein is CASSVGGTDNQPQHF.

The table lists this clonotype with many counts. This sequence joins TRBV30 and TRBJ2-7, with TRBD1 as a possible D gene (7 bases). CDR3 length: 14 amino acids. Germline values: CDR1 GTSNPN, CDR2 SVGIG (reference sequence). The V end was cut by 3 bases, the J end by 3 bases, with 15 bases between. The CDR3 loop is CAWSEGQRVYEQYF. Written as DNA, the CDR3 is TGTGCCTGGAGCGAGGGACAGCGGGTCTACGAGCAGTACTTC.

This clonotype was seen a handful of times. This chain connects TRBV12-3 or TRBV12-4 to TRBJ1-1, with D possibly matching TRBD1 (5 bases). This CDR3 spans 16 amino acids. V gave up 6 bases and J gave up 3 bases, with 20 bases separating them. CDR3 residues: CASSQPTVISHTEAFF. CDR3 bases: TGTGCCAGCAGCCAACCGACAGTGATTTCCCACACTGAAGCTTTCTTT.

The chain joins TRBV11-3 to TRBJ2-1, with D perhaps matching TRBD2 (6 bases). V was trimmed by 0 bases and J by 0 bases, leaving 9 bases between them. This CDR3 has 16 residues. Germline CDR1 and CDR2: SGHNT and YENEEA. For the CDR3, the DNA is TGTGCCAGCAGCTTAGAAGGCGGGGTCTCCTACAATGAGCAGTTCTTC. It specifies CASSLEGGVSYNEQFF.

The genes are TRBV7-9 and TRBJ2-3; no clear D. The V and J ends lost 2 bases and 4 bases respectively, with 7 bases between them. The CDR3 covers 13 residues. Germline V gene data show CDR1 as SEHNR and CDR2 as FQNEAQ (reference sequence). The CDR3 loop is CASSLNSPDTQYF. The DNA of the CDR3 is TGTGCCAGCAGCTTAAATTCCCCAGATACGCAGTATTTT.

This clonotype was seen ten or more times. V is TRBV10-3 and J is TRBJ2-1, with 9 bases aligning to TRBD2. V was clipped by 6 bases and J by 4 bases; unmatched bases: 7. CDR1 and CDR2 (germline): ENHRY, SYGVKD. The CDR3 length is 15 residues. In DNA, the CDR3 is TGTGCCATCAGGCCCATCAGCGGGAGGTACAATGAGCAGTTCTTC. Amino acid sequence: CAIRPISGRYNEQFF.

Ten or more counts support this clonotype. This chain connects TRBV12-3 or TRBV12-4 to TRBJ1-1; tentative D call: TRBD1 (6 bases). CDR3 length: 16 residues. Trimming removed 6 bases at V and 1 base at J, with 18 bases between. The CDR3 nucleotides read TGTGCCAGCAGCTTACGGGGGGCGGTGGGGAACACTGAAGCTTTCTTT. It yields the protein CASSLRGAVGNTEAFF.

At least ten counts were recorded for this clonotype. V is TRBV4-1 and J is TRBJ1-5, with TRBD1 identical over 8 bases. The CDR3 has 15 amino acids. V lost 4 bases, J lost 7 bases, and 9 bases stayed unmatched. CDR1 is MGHRA and CDR2 is YSYEKL in the germline V gene. CDR3 DNA sequence: TGCGCCAGCAGCCCCTTGGACAGGGCGAGGCAGCCCCAGCATTTT. Translated, it gives CASSPLDRARQPQHF.

This clonotype was counted ten times or more. The CDR3 DNA reads TGTGCCACCAGCGAACTAGGCGGGGTCTACAATGAGCAGTTCTTC. Its protein product is CATSELGGVYNEQFF. The rearrangement links TRBV15 to TRBJ2-1; perhaps TRBD2 as D (6 bases). CDR3 size: 15 residues. Trimming cost V 5 bases and J 3 bases, with 14 bases left between them. Germline lookup yields CDR1 LNHNV and CDR2 YYDKDF (reference sequence).

This clonotype was recorded many times. The chain joins TRBV28 to TRBJ2-7; D is unclear. The V gene's germline CDR1 is MDHEN and CDR2 SYDVKM. This CDR3 comprises 14 residues. Trimming cost V 6 bases and J 2 bases, with 14 bases left between them. CDR3 DNA sequence: TGTGCCAGCAGCTTACGTGGCCTAACCTACGAGCAGTACTTC. It codes for CASSLRGLTYEQYF.

This clonotype has a count of ten or more. V gene TRBV24-1 combines with J gene TRBJ2-3, with TRBD2 as a possible D gene (5 bases). The CDR3 covers 12 residues. Germline V gives CDR1 KGHDR, CDR2 SFDVKD. The V end lost 10 bases, the J end lost 2 bases, and 9 bases lay between the germline ends. This CDR3 reads CATEDITDTQYF. The CDR3 nucleotides read TGTGCCACGGAGGATATCACAGATACGCAGTATTTT.

This clonotype was observed at least ten times. The gene calls are TRBV20-1 and TRBJ1-5, with no clear D. This CDR3 comprises 16 residues. Germline lookup yields CDR1 DFQATT and CDR2 SNEGSKA (reference sequence). V was shortened by 0 bases and J by 4 bases, with 16 bases between the two germline ends. CDR3 sequence reads: CSARDYGRAENQPQHF. The DNA of the CDR3 is TGCAGTGCTAGAGATTATGGAAGGGCCGAGAATCAGCCCCAGCATTTT.

There are many counts of this clonotype. J is TRBJ2-7 and V is TRBV6-5, with 9 positions matching TRBD1. The CDR3 sequence is 19 residues long. Germline trimming cut 0 bases from V and 1 base from J; bases unmatched to any gene: 13. CDR1 and CDR2 from the germline V gene are MNHEY and SVGAGI. The CDR3 DNA reads TGTGCCAGCAGTTACTCTGGGACAGGGCTCCTGGTGGGGTCCTACGAGCAGTACTTC. Its translation is CASSYSGTGLLVGSYEQYF.